This T cell receptor beta chain was documented in a study of shared clonotypes between healthy human individuals. This CDR3 region has 16 residues. Trimming removed 0 bases at V and 5 bases at J, with 14 bases between. CDR1 and CDR2 from the germline V gene are MGHRA and YSYEKL. The table came from immunoSEQ multiplex PCR; TCRdb's copy has only in-frame clones and leaves some out. The table records approximately 840,000 clones, about 96% of them present only once. Naivety among CD8 cells was defined by CD45RO negativity and positive CCR7 selection, thereby excluding terminally differentiated effector memory CD45RA+ cells. Donation came from healthy HIV-negative adults that had no recent acute infections or vaccinations.

The chain is built from TRBV4-1 and TRBJ2-1, with D tentatively TRBD2 (6 bases). The sample comprised naive CD8+ T cells sorted from blood. The source is a man aged 30 to 45 in good health. The DNA of the CDR3 is TGCGCCAGCAGCCAAGATAGGGGACTTGCCAACAATGAGCAGTTCTTC. Translating gives CASSQDRGLANNEQFF.